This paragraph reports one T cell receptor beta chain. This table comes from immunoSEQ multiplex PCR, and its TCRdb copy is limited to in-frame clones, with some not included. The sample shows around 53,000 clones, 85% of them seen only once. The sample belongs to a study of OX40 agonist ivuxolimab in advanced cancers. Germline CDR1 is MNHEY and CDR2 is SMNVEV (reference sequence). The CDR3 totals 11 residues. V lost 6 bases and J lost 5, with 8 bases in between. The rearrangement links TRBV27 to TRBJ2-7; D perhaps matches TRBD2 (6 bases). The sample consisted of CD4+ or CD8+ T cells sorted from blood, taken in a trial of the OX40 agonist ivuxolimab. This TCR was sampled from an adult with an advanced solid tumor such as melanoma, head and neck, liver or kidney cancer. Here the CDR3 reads CASREGNEQYF. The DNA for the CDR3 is TGTGCCAGCAGGGAGGGGAACGAGCAGTACTTC.